This T cell receptor (beta chain) stems from a study of T cell repertoires in cytomegalovirus infection. The CDR3 is 13 amino acids. CDR1 and CDR2 from the germline V gene are MNHEY and SMNVEV (reference sequence). The trim removed 6 bases at V and 4 bases at J, leaving 2 bases unmatched. TCRdb redid the calling of the reads with MiXCR, one entry per CDR3 protein. The sample lists hundreds of thousands of distinct CDR3 sequences; around 35% were seen once. Turning to this clonotype: What it binds is not known.

This clonotype originated in a human donor in good health (CMV status not recorded). Some clones in this sample may be carry-over from other donors' samples. The V call is TRBV27, the J call TRBJ2-2; 7 nucleotides align to TRBD1. Source: cultured PBMCs, taken from culture after CMV antigen stimulation. The CDR3 region is CASRNRGTGELFF. The CDR3 bases are TGTGCCAGCAGGAACAGGGGCACCGGGGAGCTGTTTTTT.